This TCR beta chain was captured in a study of T cells in women clearing cervical HPV infection. Whole-study context: Case blood was drawn a median roughly 150 days after lesion detection.

On this clone: The DNA ends 3 residues before the CDR3 does, and the rest of the CDR3 is filled in from the germline J gene.

Using immunoSEQ multiplex PCR, the repertoire was profiled, and TCRdb retains in-frame clones only, with some absent. The sample data list some 23,000 clones. V lost 4 bases and J 1 base, leaving 8 bases between the germline ends. The CDR3 length is 14 residues. CDR1 SNHLY and CDR2 FYNNEI come from the germline V gene. The chain has TRBV2 and TRBJ2-1; TRBD1 is a possible D gene (5 bases). The receptor's source is a woman aged 18 to 69 with a cervical HPV16 infection that either progressed to CIN3+ or cleared (not recorded which). The specimen was blood buffy coat. The CDR3 here is CASSVQGSYNEQFF. Incomplete CDR3 DNA: TGTGCCAGCAGTGTCCAGGGTTCCTACAATGAG. The full variable domain, in which reference TRBV2 and TRBJ2-1 provide the parts outside the CDR3, is EPEVTQTPSHQVTQMGQEVILRCVPISNHLYFYWYRQILGQKVEFLVSFYNNEISEKSEIFDDQFSVERPDGSNFTLKIRSTKLEDSAMYFCASSVQGSYNEQFFGPGTRLTVL.